A single sample gave rise to the 12 T cell receptor beta chains below, sequenced in a study of long-term antiretroviral therapy in people with HIV. The immunoSEQ assay was v3.0, run at survey level. Assay used: immunoSEQ multiplex PCR; TCRdb lists only in-frame clones, some missing. There are about 12,000 clones in the sample; 60% to 85% occur only once, and approximately 10% lies in the top ten. Sequenced here: unsorted PBMCs, sampled 0.8 years before starting antiretroviral therapy. Receptor source: a woman aged 40 to 55 with HIV.

The chain uses TRBV5-1 and TRBJ2-1; 9 bases are shared with TRBD2. CDR3 length equals 18 residues. Germline V lookup: CDR1 SGHRS, CDR2 YFSETQ. V shed 4 bases, J shed 2 bases, and the junction held 13 bases outside the gene matches. In nucleotides, the CDR3 is TGCGCCAGCAGCATCCCAGATAGCGGGAGTCGCACCTACAATGAGCAGTTCTTC. This codes for CASSIPDSGSRTYNEQFF. The full variable domain, rest sourced from reference TRBV5-1 and TRBJ2-1, is KAGVTQTPRYLIKTRGQQVTLSCSPISGHRSVSWYQQTPGQGLQFLFEYFSETQRNKGNFPGRFSGRQFSNSRSEMNVSTLELGDSALYLCASSIPDSGSRTYNEQFFGPGTRLTVL.

The chain has TRBV11-1 and TRBJ2-5; D ambiguous. The germline V gene has CDR1 SGHAT and CDR2 FQDESV (reference sequence). V lost 2 bases, J lost 6 bases, and 4 bases lay in between. CDR3 length: 11 amino acids. The CDR3 spells CASSLRKTQYF. The CDR3 DNA is TGTGCCAGCAGCTTAAGGAAGACCCAGTACTTC. Full variable domain (outside the CDR3, taken from reference TRBV11-1 and TRBJ2-5): EAEVAQSPRYKITEKSQAVAFWCDPISGHATLYWYRQILGQGPELLVQFQDESVVDDSQLPKDRFSAERLKGVDSTLKIQPAELGDSAMYLCASSLRKTQYFGPGTRLLVL.

V is TRBV27 and J is TRBJ2-7, with D perhaps matching TRBD1 (7 bases). There are 14 residues in the CDR3. Germline V gene sequence: CDR1 MNHEY, CDR2 SMNVEV (reference sequence). V lost 4 bases and J lost 2, with 12 bases in between. CDR3 amino acids: CASSSRRGAYEQYF. CDR3 nucleotides: TGTGCCAGCAGTTCGCGCAGGGGGGCCTACGAGCAGTACTTC.

This clone occurred a few times. This rearrangement joins TRBV2 to TRBJ1-2; no clear D gene. V lost 6 bases to trimming and J lost 4 bases, with 18 bases between them. From germline, CDR1 is SNHLY and CDR2 FYNNEI. This CDR3 region has 15 residues. The DNA for the CDR3 is TGTGCCAGCAGCTACGAAAAAGGGAGAGTCTATGGCTACACCTTC. It specifies CASSYEKGRVYGYTF.

The CDR3 DNA reads TGTGCCAGCAGTTTATCGGGAGGGGAGACCCAGTACTTC. It translates to CASSLSGGETQYF. The chain recombines TRBV27 with TRBJ2-5, with 7 positions matching TRBD2. The germline V gene has CDR1 MNHEY and CDR2 SMNVEV (reference sequence). The CDR3 sequence is 13 residues long. V shed 0 bases and J 5 bases; nucleotides not matched to a gene: 0.

The rearrangement links TRBV28 to TRBJ2-7; D is undetermined. Trimming removed 2 bases at V and 3 bases at J, with 11 bases between. The CDR3 contains 14 residues. Germline V gene sequence: CDR1 MDHEN, CDR2 SYDVKM. The CDR3 sequence is CASSLETTYYEQYF. CDR3 in DNA: TGTGCCAGCAGTTTAGAGACAACTTACTACGAGCAGTACTTC.

The chain has TRBV10-3 and TRBJ2-1, with TRBD2 identical over 12 bases. The CDR3 consists of 14 residues. The V gene's germline CDR1 is ENHRY and CDR2 SYGVKD. The trim removed 10 bases at V and 2 bases at J, leaving 3 bases unmatched. The CDR3 spells CATGLAGTYNEQFF. Here the CDR3 DNA reads TGTGCCACCGGACTAGCGGGGACCTACAATGAGCAGTTCTTC.

J is TRBJ1-1 and V is TRBV28; D is possibly TRBD1 (6 bases). V was trimmed by 3 bases and J by 4 bases, leaving 12 bases between them. The CDR3 length is 14 residues. Germline-derived CDR1 and CDR2 are MDHEN and SYDVKM. CDR3 sequence: CASSLGGLGTEAFF. CDR3 bases: TGTGCCAGCAGTTTGGGGGGCCTCGGCACTGAAGCTTTCTTT.

This clone is a singleton in its sample. The chain couples TRBV19 to TRBJ1-1, with D hard to call. The CDR3 length is 12 residues. Germline V gene lookup returns CDR1 LNHDA and CDR2 SQIVND (reference sequence). V lost 4 bases, J lost 5 bases, and 8 bases lay in between. CDR3 bases: TGTGCCAGTAGTAACGGAGTTACTGAAGCTTTCTTT. Protein: CASSNGVTEAFF.

The rearrangement links TRBV28 to TRBJ2-3; 12 bases line up with TRBD2. Losses at the gene ends were 5 bases for V and 3 bases for J; bases not matched to a gene: 3. The CDR3 is made up of 15 amino acids. CDR1 is MDHEN and CDR2 is SYDVKM in the germline V gene. The chain's CDR3 is CASSVGLAGTDTQYF. The DNA for the CDR3 is TGTGCCAGCAGTGTTGGACTAGCGGGAACAGATACGCAGTATTTT.

The V gene is TRBV27, the J gene TRBJ2-1, with 10 positions matching TRBD2. This CDR3 contains 15 residues. V lost 10 bases and J lost 0; bases outside the gene matches: 6. The germline V gene encodes CDR1 MNHEY and CDR2 SMNVEV (reference sequence). CDR3 nucleotides: TGTGCCACCCGGACTAGCGGTAGCTCCTACAATGAGCAGTTCTTC. As protein: CATRTSGSSYNEQFF.

This clone has just a few counts. The chain carries TRBV2 and TRBJ1-5; 9 nucleotides agree with TRBD1. Germline CDR1 is SNHLY and CDR2 is FYNNEI. J gave up 6 bases and V 6 bases, and 6 bases lay outside the gene matches. The CDR3 spans 14 residues. In DNA, the CDR3 is TGTGCCAGCAGGTTAACAGGGGGCGGTCAGCCCCAGCATTTT. Translation gives CASRLTGGGQPQHF.